Below, 12 T cell receptor beta chains from the same sample are listed, as sequenced in a study of shared clonotypes between healthy human individuals. Profiling relied on immunoSEQ multiplex PCR, and the TCRdb table lists in-frame clones only, not all of them. The sample has 2,100,000 or so clones, roughly 95% seen once. The sample was naive CD4+ T cells sorted from blood. The subset denotes: CD45RA+ positively selected. These receptors were collected from a man in his late teens or twenties in good health.

The V call is TRBV29-1, the J call TRBJ2-3; no definite D call. The CDR3 contains 13 residues. Germline loops: CDR1 SQVTM, CDR2 ANQGSEA. V lost 7 bases, J lost 3 bases, and 14 bases lay in between. This CDR3 reads CSARTENTDTQYF. The DNA of the CDR3 is TGCAGCGCCCGGACGGAGAATACAGATACGCAGTATTTT.

On this clone itself: Distinct nucleotide sequences in the sample also encode this CDR3. The rearrangement uses TRBV6-5 and TRBJ1-2; D is uncertain. CDR3 length: 15 residues. Germline V gene sequence: CDR1 MNHEY, CDR2 SVGAGI. Trimming stripped 0 bases from V and 0 bases from J, with 8 bases between. CDR3 loop: CASSYSAGANYGYTF. DNA of the CDR3: TGTGCCAGCAGTTACTCGGCAGGCGCTAACTATGGCTACACCTTC.

The V and J genes are TRBV27 and TRBJ2-3; 9 bases line up with TRBD1. Germline trimming cut 4 bases from V and 2 bases from J; bases unmatched to any gene: 10. This CDR3 region has 17 residues. CDR1 is MNHEY, CDR2 SMNVEV, per germline (reference sequence). The CDR3 DNA reads TGTGCCAGCAGTTCTCTGACAGGGGGGGGCCCCACAGATACGCAGTATTTT. This translates into CASSSLTGGGPTDTQYF.

This clone has just a few counts. The same CDR3 also results from other DNA sequences found in this sample. The V gene is TRBV5-1, the J gene TRBJ2-2, with unresolved D. In germline, CDR1 is SGHRS, CDR2 YFSETQ. The CDR3 covers 13 residues. V was shortened by 5 bases and J by 2 bases, with 7 bases between the two germline ends. As DNA, the CDR3 is TGCGCCAGCAGGCCAACTAACACCGGGGAGCTGTTTTTT. Translated, it gives CASRPTNTGELFF.

This clone has a single count. The chain combines TRBV6-1 with TRBJ1-6, with a tentative D call TRBD1 (5 bases). The germline V and J ends were trimmed by 7 bases and 6 bases, with 16 bases remaining between them. The CDR3 totals 15 residues. The V gene's germline CDR1 is MNHNS and CDR2 SASEGT. In DNA, the CDR3 is TGTGCCAGCATTTCGACCGGGACCGTTAATTCACCCCTCCACTTT. The encoded protein is CASISTGTVNSPLHF.

This clone was found once. The genes are TRBV6-1 and TRBJ2-2; D is unresolved. The germline gives CDR1 MNHNS, CDR2 SASEGT. V was pared by 8 bases and J by 6 bases, with 16 bases between. This CDR3 comprises 14 residues. CDR3 DNA sequence: TGTGCCAGCCGGATACTTAGTAGCTCCGGGGAGCTGTTTTTT. Its translation is CASRILSSSGELFF.

Worth noting for this clone: Within the sample, other DNA sequences also encode this same CDR3. The rearrangement uses TRBV7-2 and TRBJ2-7; a weak D match, TRBD2 (5 bases). This CDR3 has 13 amino acids. Between the trimmed V and J ends, which lost 0 bases and 7 bases, there was a span of 10 bases. Germline V CDR1 and CDR2: SGHTA, FQGNSA. This CDR3 is CASSLAGVYEQYF. In DNA, the CDR3 is TGTGCCAGCAGCTTAGCGGGAGTTTATGAGCAGTACTTC.

The rearrangement joins TRBV9 to TRBJ2-3; perhaps D is TRBD1 or TRBD2 (5 bases each). V was shortened by 2 bases and J by 0 bases, with 19 bases between the two germline ends. The CDR3 totals 18 residues. Germline V gene data show CDR1 as SGDLS and CDR2 as YYNGEE. CDR3 sequence reads: CASSVGTGQGTSTDTQYF. CDR3 in DNA: TGTGCCAGCAGCGTGGGGACCGGACAAGGAACTAGCACAGATACGCAGTATTTT. The full variable domain, in which reference TRBV9 and TRBJ2-3 provide the parts outside the CDR3, is DSGVTQTPKHLITATGQRVTLRCSPRSGDLSVYWYQQSLDQGLQFLIQYYNGEERAKGNILERFSAQQFPDLHSELNLSSLELGDSALYFCASSVGTGQGTSTDTQYFGPGTRLTVL.

The J gene is TRBJ1-1, the V gene TRBV29-1; D may be TRBD1 (6 bases). CDR1 and CDR2 (germline): SQVTM, ANQGSEA. The CDR3 is made up of 12 amino acids. Trimming removed 7 bases from V and 3 bases from J, with 12 bases in between. The CDR3 sequence: CSAGGADTEAFF. The CDR3 nucleotides read TGCAGCGCTGGGGGGGCTGACACTGAAGCTTTCTTT. Variable domain in full (rest from reference TRBV29-1 and TRBJ1-1): SAVISQKPSRDICQRGTSLTIQCQVDSQVTMMFWYRQQPGQSLTLIATANQGSEATYESGFVIDKFPISRPNLTFSTLTVSNMSPEDSSIYLCSAGGADTEAFFGQGTRLTVV.

This chain connects TRBV19 to TRBJ1-4; no reliable D call. The CDR3 extends over 16 amino acids. Trimming took 3 bases from V and 4 from J, leaving 15 bases between them. Germline V lookup: CDR1 LNHDA, CDR2 SQIVND (reference sequence). CDR3 region: CASSIGIGEVNEKLFF. The CDR3 coding sequence is TGTGCCAGTAGTATCGGGATTGGGGAGGTTAATGAAAAACTGTTTTTT. The variable domain in full, with the rest retrieved from reference TRBV19 and TRBJ1-4, is DGGITQSPKYLFRKEGQNVTLSCEQNLNHDAMYWYRQDPGQGLRLIYYSQIVNDFQKGDIAEGYSVSREKKESFPLTVTSAQKNPTAFYLCASSIGIGEVNEKLFFGSGTQLSVL.

The V call is TRBV6-1, the J call TRBJ1-1, with a tentative D call TRBD1 (6 bases). CDR3 length: 14 amino acids. V lost 5 bases, J lost 2 bases, and 12 bases lay in between. Per the germline V gene, CDR1 is MNHNS and CDR2 is SASEGT. The CDR3 DNA follows: TGTGCCAGCAGTTCGACAGGCCCCAACACTGAAGCTTTCTTT. Translated, it gives CASSSTGPNTEAFF.

The chain joins TRBV6-4 to TRBJ2-7, with 9 bases lining up with TRBD2. The ends lost 3 bases at V and 4 bases at J; junction bases unmatched: 10. CDR3 length: 16 residues. In germline, CDR1 is MRHNA, CDR2 SNTAGT. For the CDR3, the DNA is TGTGCCAGCAGTGAGCGGGAGGGAGGCTTGATTTACGAGCAGTACTTC. It translates to CASSEREGGLIYEQYF.